A single sample gave rise to the 20 T cell receptor beta chains below, sequenced in a study of cytomegalovirus exposure and HLA in healthy donors. Researchers ran the PCR with 60 Vbeta and 13 Jbeta primers. Clones were sequenced by immunoSEQ multiplex PCR, and TCRdb holds only the in-frame ones, with some missing. The repertoire holds more than 150,000 clones, around four fifths seen once, with around 1.6% in the top ten. Source material: PBMCs. All receptors come from a woman aged 18-30 years in good health and CMV-seronegative.

The chain employs TRBV18 and TRBJ2-3, with 12 bases lining up with TRBD2. There are 18 residues in the CDR3. The ends lost 3 bases at V and 1 base at J; junction bases unmatched: 8. Germline CDR1 and CDR2: KGHSH and LQKENI. CDR3 in amino acids: CASSPRLAGERGTDTQYF. The CDR3 DNA follows: TGTGCCAGCTCACCCAGACTAGCGGGGGAACGGGGCACAGATACGCAGTATTTT.

V is TRBV5-1 and J is TRBJ2-5; possible D gene TRBD1, 5 bases. Germline V gene lookup returns CDR1 SGHRS and CDR2 YFSETQ. Trimming pared 0 bases from V and 2 bases from J, leaving 14 bases between. The CDR3 loop spans 16 amino acids. The CDR3 here is CASSLGVGRLQETQYF. The CDR3 region has the DNA TGCGCCAGCAGCTTGGGCGTGGGGCGGCTACAAGAGACCCAGTACTTC.

The chain uses TRBV5-5 and TRBJ2-5; D gene ambiguous. The CDR3 consists of 13 residues. The V and J ends lost 2 bases and 1 base respectively, with 6 bases between them. Per the germline V gene, CDR1 is SGHKS and CDR2 is YYEKEE (reference sequence). The DNA for the CDR3 is TGTGCCAGCAGCTTCCAGATCCAAGAGACCCAGTACTTC. Translating gives CASSFQIQETQYF. Variable domain in full (rest from reference TRBV5-5 and TRBJ2-5): DAGVTQSPTHLIKTRGQQVTLRCSPISGHKSVSWYQQVLGQGPQFIFQYYEKEERGRGNFPDRFSARQFPNYSSELNVNALLLGDSALYLCASSFQIQETQYFGPGTRLLVL.

The chain couples TRBV7-9 to TRBJ1-2; TRBD1 aligns across 7 bases. Germline trimming cut 5 bases from V and 3 bases from J; bases unmatched to any gene: 3. CDR1 SEHNR and CDR2 FQNEAQ come from the germline V gene (reference sequence). This CDR3 comprises 13 residues. CDR3 amino acids: CASSPDRDYGYTF. CDR3 coding DNA: TGTGCCAGCAGCCCCGACAGGGACTATGGCTACACCTTC.

The J gene is TRBJ2-1, the V gene TRBV20-1; a weak D match, TRBD2 (6 bases). Germline V gene data show CDR1 as DFQATT and CDR2 as SNEGSKA (reference sequence). The CDR3 totals 11 residues. The V end lost 7 bases, the J end lost 10 bases, and 14 bases lay between the germline ends. This CDR3 is CSVLSAGEQFF. DNA for the CDR3: TGCAGTGTGTTGTCTGCGGGGGAGCAGTTCTTC.

The chain couples TRBV6-5 to TRBJ2-7; D not certain. This CDR3 has 12 residues. The V and J ends lost 6 bases and 0 bases respectively, with 6 bases between them. Germline V lookup: CDR1 MNHEY, CDR2 SVGAGI. The CDR3 loop reads CASRPVSYEQYF. CDR3 coding DNA: TGTGCCAGCAGGCCGGTCTCCTACGAGCAGTACTTC.

V usage is TRBV4-1 and J usage is TRBJ1-5; D might be TRBD1 (6 bases). V was pared by 0 bases and J by 6 bases, with 15 bases between. Germline V CDR1 and CDR2: MGHRA, YSYEKL. This CDR3 comprises 16 residues. CDR3 sequence (DNA): TGCGCCAGCAGCCAAGAAGGGGGAGGGTGGGGTCAGCCCCAGCATTTT. Protein: CASSQEGGGWGQPQHF.

With regard to this clone: At the DNA level, this CDR3 is encoded by other sequences in the same sample as well. The genes are TRBV7-2 and TRBJ1-1; D is undetermined. CDR1 and CDR2 (germline): SGHTA, FQGNSA. CDR3 size: 13 residues. Trimming took 3 bases from V and 1 from J, leaving 6 bases between them. The CDR3 DNA reads as TGTGCCAGCAGCTTGGGCCGGAACACTGAAGCTTTCTTT. Protein sequence: CASSLGRNTEAFF.

The chain employs TRBV4-1 and TRBJ1-1; TRBD1 matches at 9 bases. This CDR3 has 17 residues. V lost 4 bases and J lost 0; bases outside the gene matches: 9. Germline CDR1 and CDR2: MGHRA and YSYEKL. CDR3 nucleotides: TGCGCCAGCAGCCCTACCCGGGACAGGGCAATGAACACTGAAGCTTTCTTT. Protein sequence: CASSPTRDRAMNTEAFF.

This chain uses TRBV6-5 with TRBJ2-7, with TRBD1 matching 7 bases. V shed 6 bases and J 2 bases; nucleotides not matched to a gene: 4. The CDR3 sequence is 13 residues long. The germline V gene encodes CDR1 MNHEY and CDR2 SVGAGI. The CDR3 nucleotides are TGTGCCAGCAGATCGACAGGGCCCTACGAGCAGTACTTC. It specifies CASRSTGPYEQYF.

In its sample, this clone was seen a few times. The rearrangement uses TRBV5-4 and TRBJ1-2, with D unclear. Trimming shortened V by 4 bases and J by 2 bases, and 12 bases separated the two germline ends. Germline CDR1 is SGHNT and CDR2 is YYREEE (reference sequence). The CDR3 extends over 14 amino acids. CDR3: CASSRMGGNYGYTF. DNA for the CDR3: TGTGCCAGCAGCCGCATGGGAGGCAACTATGGCTACACCTTC.

The chain carries TRBV15 and TRBJ1-1, with D possibly matching TRBD1 (5 bases). V was clipped by 2 bases and J by 3 bases, with 22 bases between them. CDR1 is LNHNV, CDR2 YYDKDF, per germline (reference sequence). The CDR3 length is 18 residues. The CDR3, as DNA: TGTGCCACCAGCAGATTAAAACCGTCCAGGGCGGGGTACACTGAAGCTTTCTTT. Translating it yields CATSRLKPSRAGYTEAFF.

This rearrangement joins TRBV19 to TRBJ1-2; D ambiguous. The germline V gene encodes CDR1 LNHDA and CDR2 SQIVND (reference sequence). The CDR3 is 15 residues long. The germline V and J ends were trimmed by 2 bases and 8 bases, with 18 bases remaining between them. The CDR3, as DNA: TGTGCCAGTAGTATAAGAGAGGGAGAGGTGTACGGCTACACCTTC. Translation: CASSIREGEVYGYTF.

This clone was recorded once. This chain joins TRBV30 and TRBJ2-7; D is perhaps TRBD1 (6 bases). CDR1 and CDR2 (germline): GTSNPN, SVGIG (reference sequence). The germline V and J ends were trimmed by 1 base and 4 bases, with 14 bases remaining between them. The CDR3 runs to 14 residues. For the CDR3, the DNA is TGTGCCTGGAGTGGGGTTGGACAGAGTTACGAGCAGTACTTC. Translated: CAWSGVGQSYEQYF.

The V gene is TRBV14, the J gene TRBJ1-6; no clear D gene. V was pared by 2 bases and J by 5 bases, with 7 bases between. The CDR3 contains 14 residues. The germline V gene has CDR1 SGHDN and CDR2 FVKESK. CDR3 DNA: TGTGCCAGCAGCCAAATCGGGGATAATTCACCCCTCCACTTT. Amino acids: CASSQIGDNSPLHF. Together with reference TRBV14 and TRBJ1-6, the CDR3 gives the full variable domain: EAGVTQFPSHSVIEKGQTVTLRCDPISGHDNLYWYRRVMGKEIKFLLHFVKESKQDESGMPNNRFLAERTGGTYSTLKVQPAELEDSGVYFCASSQIGDNSPLHFGNGTRLTVT.

The rearrangement joins TRBV6-5 to TRBJ2-5; no clear D. CDR1 is MNHEY and CDR2 is SVGAGI in the germline V gene. This CDR3 contains 14 residues. V was cut by 2 bases and J by 2 bases, with 9 bases left in between. The CDR3 DNA reads as TGTGCCAGCAGTTACCATGGCCAACAAGAGACCCAGTACTTC. This codes for CASSYHGQQETQYF.

V and J are TRBV6-6 and TRBJ2-5; 8 positions agree with TRBD1. The assigned J gene may be wrong: the sequence end matches TRBJ2-7 better. This CDR3 spans 16 amino acids. CDR1 MNHNY and CDR2 SVGAGI come from the germline V gene (reference sequence). CDR3 coding DNA: TGTGCCAGCAGTTCCGGACAGGGTAAGGCTACCTACGAGCAGTACTTC. As protein: CASSSGQGKATYEQYF.

This chain joins TRBV7-6 and TRBJ2-5; D call uncertain. V lost 8 bases to trimming and J lost 4 bases, with 20 bases between them. Germline V lookup: CDR1 SGHVS, CDR2 FNYEAQ. The CDR3 sequence is 15 residues long. CDR3 in DNA: TGTGCCAGCCTACGGTTAGAGTCCGCCCGAGAGACCCAGTACTTC. Protein: CASLRLESARETQYF.

CDR3 in DNA: TGCGCCAGCAGCTCGGGACAGGAGCAAGAGACCCAGTACTTC. Protein sequence: CASSSGQEQETQYF. The J gene is TRBJ2-5, the V gene TRBV5-1, with 8 bases aligning to TRBD1. J gave up 2 bases and V 3 bases, and 3 bases lay outside the gene matches. Germline CDR1 SGHRS, CDR2 YFSETQ. The CDR3 is 14 amino acids.

The CDR3 region has the DNA TGTGCCAGCAGCGAAGGGACAGCGTACAATGAGCAGTTCTTC. Its protein product is CASSEGTAYNEQFF. This chain links TRBV11-3 with TRBJ2-1; 7 positions agree with TRBD1. The CDR3 contains 14 residues. Trimming took 5 bases from V and 4 from J; bases not matched to a gene: 5. CDR1 is SGHNT, CDR2 YENEEA, per germline.